The T cell receptor beta chain under discussion was sequenced for a study of T cells in tumors and immune-related adverse events. Trimming left V 5 bases short and J 3 bases short, with 12 bases between. Germline CDR1 is SGHTA and CDR2 is FQGNSA. This CDR3 spans 14 amino acids. Data came from immunoSEQ multiplex PCR; TCRdb stores just in-frame clones and leaves some out. Of about 24,000 clones in the sample, just over 90% were seen once. The TCR originated in a female donor with metastatic renal cell carcinoma. The sequenced sample was lymph node tissue, obtained from a patient treated with anti-PD-1 therapy. The gene calls are TRBV7-2 and TRBJ2-3, with D uncertain. This CDR3 is CASSLYQETDTQYF. The DNA for the CDR3 is TGTGCCAGCAGCCTCTATCAGGAGACAGATACGCAGTATTTT.